Listed below are T cell receptor beta chains from one sample, sequenced in a study of cytomegalovirus exposure and HLA in healthy donors. Assay used: immunoSEQ multiplex PCR; TCRdb lists only in-frame clones, some missing. The data hold about 120,000 clones, with 73% observed a single time. The sample was PBMCs. The receptor set was obtained from a woman in her twenties or thirties in good health and CMV-seronegative. CDR3s include the opening cysteine and the closing phenylalanine or tryptophan. The order of the fields is D gene, V gene, clone size, J gene, CDR3 protein, CDR3 DNA. A D gene is named only where the DNA matches it firmly. A clone size is listed for some rows: how often the clone was seen (once, few, many), or a class if it is expanded.

>TRBD1|TRBV5-6|.|TRBJ2-1
CASSAPDRGRNEQFF
TGTGCCAGCAGCGCACCGGACAGGGGGAGAAATGAGCAGTTCTTC
>.|TRBV6-1|.|TRBJ1-5
CASSVTSWDTLLRPQHF
TGTGCCAGCAGTGTGACCTCGTGGGACACCCTCCTAAGGCCCCAGCATTTT
>.|TRBV5-1|.|TRBJ2-6
CASSLGRNGANVLTF
TGCGCCAGCAGCTTGGGGAGGAACGGGGCCAACGTCCTGACTTTC
>TRBD2|TRBV14|.|TRBJ2-1
CASSQPAGVSYNEQFF
TGTGCCAGCAGCCAACCCGCGGGGGTCTCCTACAATGAGCAGTTCTTC
>.|TRBV6-6|.|TRBJ1-1
CASSPQGNREAFF
TGTGCCAGCAGCCCACAGGGAAATCGTGAAGCTTTCTTT
>.|TRBV6-5|.|TRBJ2-7
CASRTGTSLEQYF
TGTGCCAGCAGAACCGGGACTTCCCTCGAGCAGTACTTC
>TRBD1|TRBV7-2|.|TRBJ1-2
CASSRNFDRGYGYTF
TGTGCCAGCAGCCGAAACTTCGACAGGGGGTATGGCTACACCTTC
>TRBD2|TRBV7-9|few|TRBJ2-5
CASSPQLAGAETQYF
TGTGCCAGCAGCCCCCAACTAGCGGGAGCAGAGACCCAGTACTTC
>.|TRBV7-9|.|TRBJ1-1
CASSLVAGNTEAFF
TGTGCCAGCAGCTTAGTTGCGGGAAACACTGAAGCTTTCTTT
>TRBD2|TRBV9|.|TRBJ2-3
CASSFGLAGGTDTQYF
TGTGCCAGCAGCTTTGGACTAGCGGGGGGCACAGATACGCAGTATTTT
>.|TRBV9|.|TRBJ1-6
CASSERGNGVNSPLHF
TGTGCCAGCAGCGAGAGGGGGAATGGTGTCAATTCACCCCTCCACTTT
>TRBD1|TRBV5-1|few|TRBJ1-1
CASSGRGPTEAFF
TGCGCCAGCAGTGGAAGGGGGCCGACTGAAGCTTTCTTT
>.|TRBV19|.|TRBJ1-5
CASSISRGLMYQPQHF
TGTGCCAGTAGTATCTCAAGGGGTTTAATGTATCAGCCCCAGCATTTT
>.|TRBV6-5|.|TRBJ1-4
CASSLGGATNEKLFF
TGTGCCAGCAGTTTAGGTGGAGCAACTAATGAAAAACTGTTTTTT